This T cell receptor beta chain was documented in a study of blood T cell repertoires in COVID-19. Across the study: There were acute and convalescent COVID-19 samples, and they came from the United States, Italy and Spain. T cells, B-cell-depleted T cells, or PBMCs provided the cDNA or gDNA that served as material.

Original methodology: By means of reference gene primer amplification, nucleated cell counts were estimated. Clones were sequenced by immunoSEQ multiplex PCR, and TCRdb holds only the in-frame ones, with some missing. The V and J calls and clone size were taken over from that table, and D and trimming were inferred from the DNA. The profile shows about 200,000 clones, roughly 85% of them singletons. The sample consisted of peripheral blood. The TCR comes from a woman of 80 years or more with acute or convalescent COVID-19.

The CDR3 reads CASSEIGNSYEQYF. The CDR3, as DNA: TGTGCCAGCAGTGAGATCGGGAATTCCTACGAGCAGTACTTC. This chain connects TRBV2 to TRBJ2-7; D may be TRBD2 (5 bases). CDR1 SNHLY and CDR2 FYNNEI come from the germline V gene. The CDR3 spans 14 residues. With 3 bases removed from V and 1 base from J, the gap between germline ends came to 10 bases.